The clone carrying this TCR beta chain was observed at least ten times. This record comes from a study of patients and donors after allogeneic stem cell transplantation. Germline loops: CDR1 SGHRS, CDR2 YFSETQ. The ends were cut back, 0 bases at V and 1 base at J, with 14 bases in the middle. The CDR3 has 16 residues. One entry per CDR3 protein results from TCRdb running MiXCR on the RT-PCR reads. Altogether roughly 940,000 distinct CDR3 sequences are present, approximately 19% being singletons, with the ten largest covering around 6%. This receptor was obtained from a human donor who was either an allogeneic HSCT recipient or a stem cell or donor lymphocyte infusion donor (not recorded which). It is not recorded whose cells these are; they may come from a transplant donor. The material sequenced was blood, either unsorted or a sorted T cell fraction (not recorded which). The V gene is TRBV5-1, the J gene TRBJ2-7; D may match TRBD1 or TRBD2 (6 bases each). DNA for the CDR3: TGCGCCAGCAGCTTGGGCCCGGGGGACATTTCCTACGAGCAGTACTTC. Protein product: CASSLGPGDISYEQYF.